A single sample is the source of the 9 T cell receptor beta chains below, sequenced in a study of regulatory T cells in long-lasting Graves disease. As for time point: newly diagnosed GD, antithyroid drugs for less than 3 months. Making the TCR library involved RNA that had been extracted from PBMCs. Both iRepertoire HTBI primers and Arm-PCR of CDR3 regions were used to build the TCR beta libraries. TCRdb re-called the multiplex PCR reads through MiXCR, storing one row per CDR3 protein. This sample has 250,000 to 300,000 distinct CDR3 sequences, with around 19% found just once. This sample was shared with a second study, whose subject was T cells in Graves' hyperthyroidism and ophthalmopathy.

Specimen: peripheral blood mononuclear cells (PBMCs), collected at new diagnosis, from a patient treated with antithyroid drugs. The receptors were sampled from a woman younger than 45 with Graves disease.

This clonotype appeared many times. One junction end does not reproduce the germline sequence, and a read error may be involved. J is TRBJ1-3 and V is TRBV5-1, with 7 bases that match TRBD1. Germline assignment: CDR1 SGHRS and CDR2 YFSETQ. This CDR3 comprises 15 residues. The CDR3 here is CASSFPGTAGNTIYF. The CDR3 nucleotides are TGTGCCAGCAGCTTTCCCGGGACAGCTGGAAACACCATATATTTT.

This clonotype showed up many times. The chain employs TRBV12-3 or TRBV12-4 and TRBJ2-3; no reliable D call. V was pared by 2 bases and J by 1 base, with 7 bases between. The CDR3 totals 14 residues. The DNA for the CDR3 is TGTGCCAGCAGTTTAAGCCAGGGCACAGATACGCAGTATTTT. This codes for CASSLSQGTDTQYF.

This clonotype came up many times. The chain joins TRBV11-3 to TRBJ2-1; 11 bases are shared with TRBD2. V gave up 5 bases and J gave up 2 bases; unmatched junction bases: 5. CDR1 is SGHNT, CDR2 YENEEA, per germline. The CDR3 sequence is 16 residues long. The CDR3 sequence: CASSRSGLAAYNEQFF. Written as DNA, the CDR3 is TGTGCCAGCAGCCGCTCGGGACTAGCGGCCTACAATGAGCAGTTCTTC.

This clonotype was recorded many times. The V gene is TRBV3-1, the J gene TRBJ1-1; D might be TRBD1 (5 bases). This CDR3 spans 13 amino acids. Trimming shortened V by 1 base and J by 8 bases, and 11 bases separated the two germline ends. CDR1 and CDR2 (germline): LGHDT, YNNKEL (reference sequence). The CDR3 DNA sequence: TGTGCCAGCAGCCAAGGAGGGGATGGGGAAGCTTTCTTT. It is translated as CASSQGGDGEAFF.

For this clonotype: A read error may explain this, as a much larger clone is one base away. V gene TRBV7-9 combines with J gene TRBJ1-4; D unclear. The CDR3 length is 16 residues. Germline CDR1 is SEHNR and CDR2 is FQNEAQ (reference sequence). CDR3 bases: TGTGTCAGCAGCGCCCGAGCCGGGTCTTGGGATGAAAAACTGTTTTTT. Translation: CVSSARAGSWDEKLFF. The full variable domain, its missing parts supplied by reference TRBV7-9 and TRBJ1-4, is DTGVSQNPRHKITKRGQNVTFRCDPISEHNRLYWYRQTLGQGPEFLTYFQNEAQLEKSRLLSDRFSAERPKGSFSTLEIQRTEQGDSAMYLCVSSARAGSWDEKLFFGSGTQLSVL.

This clonotype was counted a few times. V and J are TRBV20-1 and TRBJ2-1; D might be TRBD2 (7 bases). With the DNA end fitting TRBJ2-5 better, the J assignment may be wrong. There are 14 residues in the CDR3. Germline V gene lookup returns CDR1 DFQATT and CDR2 SNEGSKA (reference sequence). CDR3 coding DNA: TGCAGTGCTAGAGTGGGGGGGCAACGAGAGACCCAGTACTTC. Its protein product is CSARVGGQRETQYF.

In regard to this clonotype: A much larger clone is a single base away; this may be a read error. The rearrangement links TRBV4-1 to TRBJ2-3, with TRBD2 as a possible D gene (6 bases). The end of the DNA aligns better with TRBJ2-5, so the J call may be wrong. Per germline, CDR1 MGHRA and CDR2 YSYEKL. CDR3 size: 15 residues. CDR3 residues: CASSQSSGDLATQYF. CDR3 in DNA: TGCGCCAGCAGCCAAAGTAGCGGCGACCTCGCGACCCAGTACTTC.

This clonotype showed up many times. This chain joins TRBV5-1 and TRBJ2-1; maybe TRBD2 (5 bases). Germline values: CDR1 SGHRS, CDR2 YFSETQ. With 4 bases removed from V and 9 bases from J, the gap between germline ends came to 20 bases. This CDR3 region has 15 residues. The CDR3 DNA reads TGCGCCAGCAGCCTCGGGAACACCTACTCCCCTGAGCAGTTCTTC. Encoded protein: CASSLGNTYSPEQFF.

The sample holds many counts of this clonotype. The V call is TRBV5-1, the J call TRBJ1-6; D possibly corresponds to TRBD1 (6 bases). CDR1 and CDR2 from the germline V gene are SGHRS and YFSETQ. V was shortened by 0 bases and J by 10 bases, with 14 bases between the two germline ends. This CDR3 has 15 residues. For the CDR3, the DNA is TGCGCCAGCAGCTTGGTAGGGGGTAGTGGATCACCCCTCCACTTT. This sequence encodes CASSLVGGSGSPLHF.